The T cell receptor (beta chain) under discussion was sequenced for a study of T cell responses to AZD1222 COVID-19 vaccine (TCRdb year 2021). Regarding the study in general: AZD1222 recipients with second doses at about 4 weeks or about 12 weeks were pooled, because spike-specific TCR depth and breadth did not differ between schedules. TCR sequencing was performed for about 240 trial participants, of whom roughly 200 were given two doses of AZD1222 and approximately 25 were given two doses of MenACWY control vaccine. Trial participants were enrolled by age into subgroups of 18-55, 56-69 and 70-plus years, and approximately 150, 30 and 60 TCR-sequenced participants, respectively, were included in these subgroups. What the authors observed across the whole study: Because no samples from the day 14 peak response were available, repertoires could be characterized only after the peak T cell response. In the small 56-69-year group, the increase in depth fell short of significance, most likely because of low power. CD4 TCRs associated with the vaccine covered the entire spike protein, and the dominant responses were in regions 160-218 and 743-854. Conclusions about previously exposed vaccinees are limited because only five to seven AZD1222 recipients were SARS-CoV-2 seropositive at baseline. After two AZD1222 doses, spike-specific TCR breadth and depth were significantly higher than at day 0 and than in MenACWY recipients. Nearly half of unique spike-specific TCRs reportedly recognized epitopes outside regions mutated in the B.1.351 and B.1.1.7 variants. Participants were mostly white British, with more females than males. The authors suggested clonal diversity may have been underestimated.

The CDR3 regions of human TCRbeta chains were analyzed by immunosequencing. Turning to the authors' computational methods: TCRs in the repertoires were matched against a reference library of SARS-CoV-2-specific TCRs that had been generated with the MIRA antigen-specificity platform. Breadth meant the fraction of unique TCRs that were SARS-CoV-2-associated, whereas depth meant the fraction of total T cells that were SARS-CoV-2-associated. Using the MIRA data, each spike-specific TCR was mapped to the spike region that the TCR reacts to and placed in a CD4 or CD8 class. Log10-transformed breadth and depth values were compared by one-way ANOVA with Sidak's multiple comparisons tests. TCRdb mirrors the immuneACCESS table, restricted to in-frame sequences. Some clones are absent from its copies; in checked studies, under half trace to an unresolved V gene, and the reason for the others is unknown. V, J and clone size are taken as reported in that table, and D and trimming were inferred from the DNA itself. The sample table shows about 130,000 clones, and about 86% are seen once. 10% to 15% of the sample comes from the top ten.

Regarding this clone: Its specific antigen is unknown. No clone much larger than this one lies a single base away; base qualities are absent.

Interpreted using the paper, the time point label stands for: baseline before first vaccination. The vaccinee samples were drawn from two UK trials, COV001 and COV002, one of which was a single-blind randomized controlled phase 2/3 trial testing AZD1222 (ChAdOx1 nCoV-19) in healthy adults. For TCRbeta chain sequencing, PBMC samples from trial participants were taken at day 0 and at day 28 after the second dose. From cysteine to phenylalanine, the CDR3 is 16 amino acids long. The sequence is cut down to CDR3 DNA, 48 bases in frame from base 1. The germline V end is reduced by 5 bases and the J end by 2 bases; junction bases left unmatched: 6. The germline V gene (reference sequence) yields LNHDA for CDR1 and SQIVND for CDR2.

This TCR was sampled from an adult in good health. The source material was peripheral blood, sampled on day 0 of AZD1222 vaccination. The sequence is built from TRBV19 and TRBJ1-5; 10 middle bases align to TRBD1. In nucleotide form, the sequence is TGTGCCAGTAGTCCCTGGGGGACAGGGGGCAATCAGCCCCAGCATTTT. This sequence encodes CASSPWGTGGNQPQHF.